The 16 T cell receptor beta chains below come from one sample, sequenced in a study of shared clonotypes between healthy human individuals. The repertoire was sequenced with immunoSEQ multiplex PCR; TCRdb's copy has only in-frame clones and lacks some. The table records just over 2,000,000 clones, roughly 95% of them present only once. CD8 cells classed as naive were CD45RO-negative and positively selected for CCR7, excluding terminally differentiated effector memory CD45RA+ cells. The sample consisted of naive CD8+ T cells sorted from blood. These receptors were collected from a man younger than 30 in good health.

As for this clone: One junction end disagrees with the germline gene, perhaps due to a read error. V is TRBV7-2 and J is TRBJ2-7; no definite D call. The V gene's germline CDR1 is SGHTA and CDR2 FQGNSA. The CDR3 sequence is 13 residues long. Here the CDR3 reads CAGSLVTLGEQYF. The CDR3 nucleotides read TGTGCCGGCAGCCTAGTGACTCTAGGCGAGCAGTACTTC.

This clone was counted once. The rearrangement links TRBV10-3 to TRBJ2-2; 10 bases map to TRBD2. CDR1 and CDR2 (germline): ENHRY, SYGVKD. V lost 0 bases to trimming and J lost 5 bases; unmatched junction nucleotides: 12. This CDR3 is built from 19 residues. CDR3 sequence: CAISESGLPSGSITGELFF. CDR3 DNA sequence: TGTGCCATCAGTGAGTCGGGGCTCCCTAGCGGGAGTATAACCGGGGAGCTGTTTTTT.

The chain has TRBV4-1 and TRBJ1-1; 7 positions match TRBD1. Germline-derived CDR1 and CDR2 are MGHRA and YSYEKL. V was clipped by 2 bases and J by 1 base; unmatched bases: 7. The CDR3 spans 16 residues. The CDR3, as DNA: TGCGCCAGCAGCCAACTAGGGACAGTCTCGAACACTGAAGCTTTCTTT. It codes for CASSQLGTVSNTEAFF.

The chain couples TRBV4-1 to TRBJ1-1; D gene ambiguous. Trimming removed 0 bases at V and 2 bases at J, with 10 bases between. CDR1 and CDR2 (germline): MGHRA, YSYEKL. The CDR3 loop spans 15 amino acids. The CDR3 coding sequence is TGCGCCAGCAGCCAAGATTCCGGCAGCAACACTGAAGCTTTCTTT. Translating it yields CASSQDSGSNTEAFF.

The gene calls are TRBV4-1 and TRBJ2-5; D call uncertain. V lost 4 bases to trimming and J lost 5 bases, with 8 bases between them. The CDR3 extends over 12 amino acids. Germline lookup yields CDR1 MGHRA and CDR2 YSYEKL. Here the CDR3 reads CASSPFGETQYF. The CDR3 DNA reads TGCGCCAGCAGCCCCTTCGGCGAGACCCAGTACTTC.

The chain joins TRBV7-3 to TRBJ2-3; possible D gene TRBD2, 6 bases. V was shortened by 6 bases and J by 2 bases, with 18 bases between the two germline ends. Germline V CDR1 and CDR2: SGHTA, FQGTGA. This CDR3 contains 16 residues. CDR3 in DNA: TGTGCCAGCAGTTTAGGCGTCGGGGGAAACACAGATACGCAGTATTTT. This codes for CASSLGVGGNTDTQYF.

The J gene is TRBJ2-7, the V gene TRBV11-2; D ambiguous. V was shortened by 1 base and J by 0 bases, with 10 bases between the two germline ends. The CDR3 sequence is 15 residues long. Germline-derived CDR1 and CDR2 are SGHAT and FQNNGV. The chain's CDR3 is CASSLAAHTSYEQYF. For the CDR3, the DNA is TGTGCCAGCAGCTTAGCCGCCCACACCTCCTACGAGCAGTACTTC. Supplemented by reference TRBV11-2 and TRBJ2-7, the full variable domain reads EAGVAQSPRYKIIEKRQSVAFWCNPISGHATLYWYQQILGQGPKLLIQFQNNGVVDDSQLPKDRFSAERLKGVDSTLKIQPAKLEDSAVYLCASSLAAHTSYEQYFGPGTRLTVT.

V and J are TRBV11-2 and TRBJ2-2; D unresolved. CDR1 and CDR2 (germline): SGHAT, FQNNGV. V lost 6 bases to trimming and J lost 2 bases, with 7 bases between them. CDR3 size: 13 residues. CDR3 region: CASSPGNTGELFF. The CDR3 DNA is TGTGCCAGCAGTCCCGGAAACACCGGGGAGCTGTTTTTT.

The J gene is TRBJ1-1, the V gene TRBV5-8; D gene uncertain. Trimming pared 3 bases from V and 7 bases from J, leaving 10 bases between. CDR3 size: 12 residues. Germline CDR1 and CDR2: SGHTS and YDEGEE. The chain's CDR3 is CASSSADVEAFF. For the CDR3, the DNA is TGTGCCAGCAGCTCCGCGGACGTTGAAGCTTTCTTT.

The chain couples TRBV5-1 to TRBJ2-7; D might be TRBD2 (5 bases). Between the trimmed V and J ends, which lost 4 bases and 2 bases, there was a span of 16 bases. The CDR3 runs to 15 residues. The germline CDR1 and CDR2 sequences are SGHRS and YFSETQ. The CDR3 DNA sequence: TGCGCCAGCAGCCCGACCGGCGGGCCCGCCTACGAGCAGTACTTC. Encoded protein: CASSPTGGPAYEQYF.

The chain uses TRBV6-5 and TRBJ1-1; the match to TRBD1 covers 8 bases. The J segment lost 4 bases and the V segment lost 6 bases, leaving 4 bases of the junction unmatched. The CDR3 loop spans 13 amino acids. Germline V CDR1 and CDR2: MNHEY, SVGAGI. The CDR3 DNA reads TGTGCCAGCAGGCAACAGGGGGGCACTGAAGCTTTCTTT. Its protein product is CASRQQGGTEAFF.

On this clone: Other nucleotide sequences from this sample produce the same CDR3. The CDR3 nucleotides read TGCGCCAGCAGCTTGGCACAGGGGTTATCCTACGAGCAGTACTTC. It translates to CASSLAQGLSYEQYF. V is TRBV5-1 and J is TRBJ2-7; TRBD1 aligns across 7 bases. CDR3 length: 15 residues. The germline gives CDR1 SGHRS, CDR2 YFSETQ. V lost 0 bases, J lost 1 base, and 4 bases stayed unmatched.

J is TRBJ2-5 and V is TRBV25-1; 12 nucleotides match TRBD1. V gave up 1 base and J gave up 4 bases; unmatched junction bases: 7. This CDR3 spans 17 amino acids. Germline V gene lookup returns CDR1 MGHDK and CDR2 SYGVNS. DNA for the CDR3: TGTGCCAGCAGTGAATTTGGGACAGGGGGCAGACGAGAGACCCAGTACTTC. Its protein product is CASSEFGTGGRRETQYF.

This clone came up once. The rearrangement joins TRBV7-9 to TRBJ2-1; 7 positions agree with TRBD2. The CDR3 contains 13 residues. Germline V gives CDR1 SEHNR, CDR2 FQNEAQ (reference sequence). The CDR3 is CAQRGRIYNEQFF. CDR3 in DNA: TGTGCGCAGCGGGGCAGGATTTACAATGAGCAGTTCTTC.

The chain joins TRBV12-5 to TRBJ2-7; 9 nucleotides agree with TRBD2. The length of the CDR3 is 14 residues. The V gene's germline CDR1 is LGHNT and CDR2 FRNRAP. V lost 4 bases and J lost 1; bases outside the gene matches: 2. Written as DNA, the CDR3 is TGTGCTAGTGGTTATAGCGGGAGTTCCTACGAGCAGTACTTC. This sequence encodes CASGYSGSSYEQYF.

This clone was observed a few times. Different DNA sequences within this sample yield the same CDR3. The chain couples TRBV27 to TRBJ2-7; 7 nucleotides align to TRBD1. The germline V gene encodes CDR1 MNHEY and CDR2 SMNVEV (reference sequence). V gave up 3 bases and J gave up 1 base; unmatched junction bases: 0. CDR3 length: 13 amino acids. In DNA form, the CDR3 reads TGTGCCAGCAGTTTGACAGGGTCCTACGAGCAGTACTTC. The encoded protein is CASSLTGSYEQYF.